These 14 T cell receptor beta chains came from one sample sequenced in a study of breast tumors, draining lymph nodes, adjacent tissues. TCRdb re-called the multiplex PCR reads with MiXCR, one entry per CDR3 protein. In the table there are 200,000 to 300,000 distinct CDR3 sequences, about 33% of which are singletons. The lymph nodes were axillary draining lymph nodes from breast cancer patients. The sequenced sample was axillary lymph node tissue. The receptors originated from a female donor with breast cancer. Some clones in this sample may be carry-over from other donors' samples.

In this sample, this clonotype turned up many times. This chain connects TRBV11-2 to TRBJ2-7; perhaps TRBD1 as D (6 bases). Trimming stripped 3 bases from V and 3 bases from J, with 12 bases between. CDR1 is SGHAT and CDR2 is FQNNGV in the germline V gene. The CDR3 covers 14 residues. The CDR3 spells CASSFGTTSYEQYF. The CDR3 bases are TGTGCCAGCAGCTTTGGGACAACCAGCTACGAGCAGTACTTC.

This clonotype was detected ten times or more. This chain links TRBV11-1 with TRBJ2-7; D perhaps matches TRBD2 (6 bases). V dropped 1 base and J dropped 1 base, with 11 bases sitting between them. This CDR3 is built from 15 residues. The germline CDR1 and CDR2 sequences are SGHAT and FQDESV (reference sequence). The CDR3 sequence is CASSLVASASYEQYF. CDR3 bases: TGTGCCAGCAGCTTAGTGGCTAGCGCATCCTACGAGCAGTACTTC. Combining the CDR3 with reference TRBV11-1 and TRBJ2-7 gives the whole variable domain EAEVAQSPRYKITEKSQAVAFWCDPISGHATLYWYRQILGQGPELLVQFQDESVVDDSQLPKDRFSAERLKGVDSTLKIQPAELGDSAMYLCASSLVASASYEQYFGPGTRLTVT.

The V and J genes are TRBV25-1 and TRBJ1-6; D is undetermined. The CDR3 runs to 16 residues. CDR1 is MGHDK and CDR2 is SYGVNS in the germline V gene. V lost 4 bases and J lost 6, with 16 bases in between. This chain's CDR3 is CASSALQARINSPLHF. Written as DNA, the CDR3 is TGTGCCAGCAGTGCCCTGCAGGCCCGAATTAATTCACCCCTCCACTTT. Variable domain in full (rest from reference TRBV25-1 and TRBJ1-6): EADIYQTPRYLVIGTGKKITLECSQTMGHDKMYWYQQDPGMELHLIHYSYGVNSTEKGDLSSESTVSRIRTEHFPLTLESARPSHTSQYLCASSALQARINSPLHFGNGTRLTVT.

This clonotype was detected many times. The chain combines TRBV20-1 with TRBJ1-3, with a tentative D call TRBD1 (5 bases). Germline-derived CDR1 and CDR2 are DFQATT and SNEGSKA (reference sequence). V lost 3 bases and J lost 4, with 7 bases in between. The CDR3 spans 12 residues. CDR3 sequence reads: CSARSGGNTIYF. DNA of the CDR3: TGCAGTGCTAGGTCAGGGGGAAACACCATATATTTT.

The sample holds many counts of this clonotype. The chain employs TRBV19 and TRBJ2-3, with D hard to call. V lost 3 bases, J lost 0 bases, and 7 bases lay in between. CDR1 is LNHDA and CDR2 is SQIVND in the germline V gene (reference sequence). The CDR3 runs to 14 residues. In DNA, the CDR3 is TGTGCCAGTAGTATCGGCAAAAGCACAGATACGCAGTATTTT. Amino acid sequence: CASSIGKSTDTQYF.

This clonotype was seen ten or more times. The chain joins TRBV20-1 to TRBJ2-5; either TRBD1 or TRBD2 may supply D (5 bases each). The CDR3 is made up of 12 amino acids. CDR1 and CDR2 (germline): DFQATT, SNEGSKA (reference sequence). This CDR3 reads CSALGDQETQYF. The CDR3 DNA reads TGCAGCGCACTGGGGGACCAAGAGACCCAGTACTTC.

This clonotype was seen ten or more times. The rearrangement links TRBV24-1 to TRBJ2-1, with no clear D. In germline, CDR1 is KGHDR, CDR2 SFDVKD. The CDR3 has 12 amino acids. Trimming removed 5 bases from V and 6 bases from J, with 7 bases in between. CDR3 in DNA: TGTGCCACCAGTGGCCTGACCAATGAGCAGTTCTTC. Protein product: CATSGLTNEQFF.

This chain links TRBV7-8 with TRBJ2-3, with D tentatively TRBD1 (5 bases). The germline gives CDR1 SGHVS, CDR2 FQNEAQ. The CDR3 runs 15 residues. V lost 8 bases and J 3 bases, leaving 18 bases between the germline ends. This chain's CDR3 is CASGAAGLGTDTQYF. The CDR3 DNA follows: TGTGCCAGCGGCGCGGCAGGGCTGGGGACAGATACGCAGTATTTT.

This clonotype was recorded many times. The V gene is TRBV7-8, the J gene TRBJ2-2; 7 bases match TRBD2. With 10 bases clipped from V and 3 bases from J, the junction kept 17 bases outside the gene matches. This CDR3 region has 17 residues. The V gene's germline CDR1 is SGHVS and CDR2 FQNEAQ. CDR3 residues: CANSGTKDLQDTGELFF. The CDR3 DNA is TGTGCCAACTCCGGGACTAAAGACCTCCAGGACACCGGGGAGCTGTTTTTT. The variable domain in full, with the rest retrieved from reference TRBV7-8 and TRBJ2-2, is GAGVSQSPRYKVAKRGQDVALRCDPISGHVSLFWYQQALGQGPEFLTYFQNEAQLDKSGLPSDRFFAERPEGSVSTLKIQRTQQEDSAVYLCANSGTKDLQDTGELFFGEGSRLTVL.

This clonotype showed up many times. The chain links TRBV10-2 to TRBJ1-5, with D perhaps TRBD1 (6 bases). Germline-derived CDR1 and CDR2 are WSHSY and SAAADI. Trimming pared 4 bases from V and 1 base from J, leaving 11 bases between. This CDR3 spans 15 amino acids. Here the CDR3 reads CASSVSGASNQPQHF. CDR3 in DNA: TGCGCCAGCAGTGTTTCGGGGGCGAGCAATCAGCCCCAGCATTTT.

This chain uses TRBV20-1 with TRBJ2-2; TRBD2 agrees at 8 bases. J lost 6 bases, V lost 6 bases, and 15 bases had no gene match. This CDR3 region has 16 residues. Germline V gives CDR1 DFQATT, CDR2 SNEGSKA (reference sequence). CDR3 in DNA: TGCAGTGCCTCTGCCGGGACTAGGAGAAGGTCCGGGGAGCTGTTTTTT. Residues: CSASAGTRRRSGELFF.

The chain links TRBV12-3 or TRBV12-4 to TRBJ2-3; D unresolved. Trimming took 4 bases from V and 2 from J, leaving 4 bases between them. The CDR3 extends over 12 amino acids. In DNA, the CDR3 is TGTGCCAGCAGTTGCCACACAGATACGCAGTATTTT. Translating gives CASSCHTDTQYF.

The table lists this clonotype with many counts. This rearrangement joins TRBV28 to TRBJ1-4; TRBD1 agrees at 7 bases. From germline, CDR1 is MDHEN and CDR2 SYDVKM. The CDR3 has 14 residues. The V gene end was trimmed by 6 bases and the J gene end by 6 bases; junction bases not matched to a gene: 7. The CDR3 region is CASRPGGQYEKLFF. In DNA form, the CDR3 reads TGTGCCAGCAGACCCGGGGGACAGTATGAAAAACTGTTTTTT.

To note about this clonotype: At one boundary the junction diverges from the germline segment, which might be a read error. The chain has TRBV2 and TRBJ1-6; possibly TRBD1 for D (6 bases). The CDR3 is 14 amino acids. Germline V gene data show CDR1 as SNHLY and CDR2 as FYNNEI. This chain's CDR3 is CACSEGAYNSPLHF. The CDR3 DNA reads as TGTGCCTGCAGTGAGGGGGCCTATAATTCACCCCTCCACTTT.